Each of the 10 T cell receptor beta chains below was sequenced from the same sample in a study of shared clonotypes between healthy human individuals. The assay was immunoSEQ multiplex PCR, and TCRdb's table has in-frame clones only and misses some. The sample has millions of clones, 90% to 95% seen once. Sequencing was carried out using naive CD4+ T cells sorted from blood. Documented subset: CD45RA+ positively selected. The receptors come from a man aged 18 to 29 in good health.

A word on this clone: The sample has other DNA sequences that encode this CDR3 too. The rearrangement joins TRBV18 to TRBJ2-7; D tentatively fits TRBD1 or TRBD2 (5 bases each). In germline, CDR1 is KGHSH, CDR2 LQKENI. Deletions cut 3 bases from V and 0 bases from J, with 9 bases between. The CDR3 length is 14 residues. The CDR3 region has the DNA TGTGCCAGCTCACCGGGACGGAACTCCTACGAGCAGTACTTC. Residues: CASSPGRNSYEQYF.

This sequence joins TRBV6-5 and TRBJ2-1; unclear D gene. The V gene's germline CDR1 is MNHEY and CDR2 SVGAGI. The V end was cut by 6 bases, the J end by 7 bases, with 19 bases between. The CDR3 extends over 15 amino acids. The CDR3 is CASSRTSYALNEQFF. The CDR3 DNA reads TGTGCCAGCAGCCGGACCTCTTACGCCTTAAATGAGCAGTTCTTC.

This chain connects TRBV5-1 to TRBJ1-6; possibly TRBD1 for D (6 bases). This CDR3 has 15 amino acids. Germline loops: CDR1 SGHRS, CDR2 YFSETQ. Trimming stripped 4 bases from V and 8 bases from J, with 16 bases between. The CDR3 DNA reads TGCGCCAGCAGCCCCCTACAGGGCGCGGATTCACCCCTCCACTTT. Translating gives CASSPLQGADSPLHF.

This chain joins TRBV5-4 and TRBJ2-3, with 10 bases matching TRBD2. Germline values: CDR1 SGHNT, CDR2 YYREEE (reference sequence). The ends lost 1 base at V and 4 bases at J; junction bases unmatched: 3. The CDR3 sequence is 15 residues long. The CDR3 coding sequence is TGTGCCAGCAGCTTGCCCGGGACTAGCGCAGATACGCAGTATTTT. It codes for CASSLPGTSADTQYF.

The CDR3 DNA reads as TGTGCCAGCATAAGAGGAGCGGGAGGTGGAGATACGCAGTATTTT. Amino acids: CASIRGAGGGDTQYF. The chain joins TRBV27 to TRBJ2-3; 9 positions agree with TRBD2. Per the germline V gene, CDR1 is MNHEY and CDR2 is SMNVEV (reference sequence). This CDR3 has 15 amino acids. The V and J ends lost 7 bases and 5 bases, in that order; junction bases with no gene match: 10.

The chain carries TRBV4-3 and TRBJ2-7; 14 nucleotides align to TRBD2. The CDR3 contains 15 residues. The V segment lost 5 bases and the J segment 2 bases; nucleotides outside the gene matches: 2. Germline CDR1 and CDR2: LGHNA and YSLEER. CDR3 residues: CASSWGLAGAYEQYF. The DNA of the CDR3 is TGCGCCAGCAGCTGGGGACTAGCGGGGGCCTACGAGCAGTACTTC.

The chain combines TRBV10-1 with TRBJ2-7; 11 positions match TRBD2. The CDR3 covers 12 residues. V was pared by 6 bases and J by 10 bases, with 5 bases of the junction left unmatched. Germline values: CDR1 WNHNN, CDR2 SYGVQD (reference sequence). In DNA, the CDR3 is TGCGCCAGCAGCGATACTAGCGGGAGACAGTACTTC. This translates into CASSDTSGRQYF.

The V and J genes are TRBV6-6 and TRBJ2-2; 8 bases line up with TRBD2. J gave up 7 bases and V 8 bases, and 9 bases lay outside the gene matches. CDR1 and CDR2 from the germline V gene are MNHNY and SVGAGI (reference sequence). The CDR3 extends over 14 amino acids. DNA for the CDR3: TGTGCCAGCGTGGAAGCGGGAGCATACGGGGAGCTGTTTTTT. Translated: CASVEAGAYGELFF.

V usage is TRBV4-3 and J usage is TRBJ2-3; D unresolved. V was cut by 0 bases and J by 9 bases, with 13 bases left in between. Germline V gives CDR1 LGHNA, CDR2 YSLEER. The length of the CDR3 is 14 residues. The CDR3 DNA follows: TGCGCCAGCAGCCAAGAATGGGCGGATGAGACGCAGTATTTT. Its translation: CASSQEWADETQYF.

The chain has TRBV7-9 and TRBJ1-3, with D perhaps TRBD1 (5 bases). Between the trimmed V and J ends, which lost 5 bases and 0 bases, there was a span of 17 bases. The germline V gene has CDR1 SEHNR and CDR2 FQNEAQ (reference sequence). The CDR3 is made up of 17 amino acids. CDR3: CASSEGVPGVSGNTIYF. The CDR3 DNA reads TGTGCCAGCAGCGAAGGGGTCCCCGGGGTCTCTGGAAACACCATATATTTT.